What follows are 6 T cell receptor beta chains derived from one specimen sequenced in a study of regulatory T cells in long-lasting Graves disease. Time point described: newly diagnosed GD, antithyroid drugs for less than 3 months. PBMC RNA was the source of the TCR library. Construction of TCR beta libraries relied on iRepertoire HTBI primers and on Arm-PCR targeting CDR3 regions. TCRdb recomputed calls from the multiplex PCR reads with MiXCR, one row per CDR3 protein. This sample has over 500,000 distinct CDR3 sequences; about 15% occur once, and the top ten carry 12%. The same sample was also used in a study of T cells in Graves' hyperthyroidism and ophthalmopathy.

Sequenced here: peripheral blood mononuclear cells (PBMCs), sampled at new diagnosis, from a patient treated with antithyroid drugs. All receptors derive from a man between 18 and 35 years old with Graves disease.

Notes on this clonotype: A much larger clone lies one base from this, so it may be a read error. V gene TRBV2 combines with J gene TRBJ2-2, with TRBD2 matching over 8 bases. There are 14 residues in the CDR3. Looked up from germline, CDR1 is SNHLY and CDR2 is FYNNEI. In nucleotides, the CDR3 is TGTTCCAGCTCTTGGCGGGAGGAAATCGGGGAGCTGTTTTTT. Encoded protein: CSSSWREEIGELFF. The entire variable domain, with the rest obtained from reference TRBV2 and TRBJ2-2, is as follows: EPEVTQTPSHQVTQMGQEVILRCVPISNHLYFYWYRQILGQKVEFLVSFYNNEISEKSEIFDDQFSVERPDGSNFTLKIRSTKLEDSAMYFCSSSWREEIGELFFGEGSRLTVL.

The gene calls are TRBV5-8 and TRBJ2-7; 13 positions agree with TRBD2. This CDR3 has 18 amino acids. The germline CDR1 and CDR2 sequences are SGHTS and YDEGEE. The V segment lost 3 bases and the J segment 2 bases; nucleotides outside the gene matches: 11. The chain's CDR3 is CASSSRGLAGAGAYEQYF. For the CDR3, the DNA is TGTGCCAGCAGCTCACGAGGACTAGCGGGAGCGGGCGCCTACGAGCAGTACTTC.

This clonotype was seen at least ten times. The chain combines TRBV5-1 with TRBJ1-1; D not certain. Trimming removed 1 base at V and 4 bases at J, with 11 bases between. Germline loops: CDR1 SGHRS, CDR2 YFSETQ. The CDR3 is made up of 14 amino acids. The CDR3 bases are TGCGCCAGCAGCTTGCCCTCGATGGGCACTGAAGCTTTCTTT. Its protein is CASSLPSMGTEAFF.

The V and J genes are TRBV9 and TRBJ2-7; 11 bases are a match to TRBD2. The length of the CDR3 is 17 residues. V dropped 0 bases and J dropped 4; count of bases not matched to a gene: 9. The germline gives CDR1 SGDLS, CDR2 YYNGEE. The DNA for the CDR3 is TGTGCCAGCAGCGTAGATGGTAGCGGGAGGGCCCCATACGAGCAGTACTTC. Translation: CASSVDGSGRAPYEQYF.

Points on this clonotype: Only one base separates this from a far larger clonotype, so it likely reflects a read error. The J gene is TRBJ1-1, the V gene TRBV11-2; D remains unclear. The CDR3 has 13 amino acids. In germline, CDR1 is SGHAT, CDR2 FQNNGV. Trimming left V 0 bases short and J 5 bases short, with 7 bases between. The CDR3 DNA follows: TGTGCCAGCAGCTTAGAGAGGGAGACTGAAGCTTTCTTT. This translates into CASSLERETEAFF.

This clonotype has more than one count but fewer than ten. This chain uses TRBV3-1 with TRBJ2-1; 12 bases line up with TRBD2. V gave up 6 bases and J gave up 15 bases; unmatched junction bases: 15. Germline V gives CDR1 LGHDT, CDR2 YNNKEL (reference sequence). The CDR3 covers 15 residues. CDR3 sequence (DNA): TGTGCCAGCAGACAACCGGGACTAGCGGGTTATGGGCTGTTCTTC. It encodes CASRQPGLAGYGLFF.